Only a few counts were recorded for the clone carrying this T cell receptor (beta chain). What it binds is unknown. V was clipped by 10 bases and J by 0 bases, with 19 bases between them. The length of the CDR3 is 16 residues. CDR1 is ENHRY and CDR2 is SYGVKD in the germline V gene. The sample comes from a study of T-cell reconstitution after alpha-beta-depleted transplantation in children. The study's findings and limits: It was reported that alpha-beta T cells came from several hundred expanded graft clones (about two months after transplant). The main origin of T-cell counts and diversity one year after transplant was newly produced T cells. Surviving thymic progenitors and recipient T cells were the source of high TCRbeta diversity at day 60 in some patients.

Molecular barcoding with unique molecular identifiers was used for the TCRbeta library. TCRdb re-called the PCR reads with MiXCR, one entry per CDR3 protein. The repertoire holds around 130,000 distinct CDR3 sequences, approximately 8.7% seen once, with about 24% in the top ten. Specimen: PBMCs, mostly from graft donor cells, collected 180 days after TCRalphabeta/CD19-depleted stem cell transplant. The chain uses TRBV10-3 and TRBJ1-5; a weak D match, TRBD1 (6 bases). This TCR derives from a girl younger than two who had a stem cell transplant for combined immunodeficiency, so the T cells may come from the graft donor. The CDR3 reads CATQGPGDPSNQPQHF. CDR3 DNA: TGTGCCACCCAAGGGCCAGGGGACCCTAGCAATCAGCCCCAGCATTTT.